Below, one TCR beta chain is given with its context. What it recognizes is unknown. This specimen comes from a study of T cell responses to AZD1222 COVID-19 vaccine. Repertoires were generated with immunoSEQ multiplex PCR, while TCRdb's copy carries only in-frame clones and drops some. The sample shows around 110,000 clones, about 90% of them seen only once. Per germline, CDR1 SGDLS and CDR2 YYNGEE. This CDR3 comprises 17 residues. With 4 bases removed from V and 0 bases from J, the gap between germline ends came to 18 bases. Overall study results and limits: Most donors were white British and more were female, and clonal diversity was possibly underestimated.

The receptor comes from an adult in good health. The sample was peripheral blood, taken on day 0 of AZD1222 vaccination. V is TRBV9 and J is TRBJ2-3; D remains unclear. The DNA of the CDR3 is TGTGCCAGCAGCCCTCGTTTTTACGCGGCTAGCACAGATACGCAGTATTTT. It encodes CASSPRFYAASTDTQYF.